Shown below are 15 T cell receptor beta chains from a single sample sequenced in a study of radiotherapy plus CTLA-4 blockade in lung cancer. TCRdb's copy holds only in-frame clones and misses some; the assay was immunoSEQ multiplex PCR. Of around 80,000 clones listed, under 75% were seen once; the top ten hold roughly 10%. Sequenced material: peripheral blood, taken from a patient treated with radiotherapy plus ipilimumab. These receptors all come from a human donor with non-small cell lung cancer whose response to radiotherapy plus ipilimumab could not be evaluated.

The genes are TRBV2 and TRBJ2-7; possibly TRBD2 for D (5 bases). This CDR3 is built from 10 residues. Per the germline V gene, CDR1 is SNHLY and CDR2 is FYNNEI. Trimming removed 4 bases at V and 7 bases at J, with 5 bases between. For the CDR3, the DNA is TGTGCCAGCAGTGCGGGAGAGCAGTACTTC. Protein product: CASSAGEQYF.

This clone has just one count. The chain carries TRBV5-1 and TRBJ2-7; 12 nucleotides align to TRBD1. There are 16 residues in the CDR3. V was pared by 2 bases and J by 7 bases, with 10 bases of the junction left unmatched. CDR1 SGHRS and CDR2 YFSETQ come from the germline V gene. The CDR3 nucleotides read TGCGCCAGCAGCTTCTTTACCGGGACAGGGGGCGCGGAGCAGTACTTC. Translating it yields CASSFFTGTGGAEQYF.

Concerning this clone itself: Compared with germline, one end of the junction differs, possibly owing to a read error. Different DNA sequences within this sample yield the same CDR3. The chain employs TRBV27 and TRBJ2-1; 11 bases match TRBD2. The germline V gene has CDR1 MNHEY and CDR2 SMNVEV (reference sequence). The CDR3 runs 16 residues. CDR3 sequence (DNA): TGTGCCAGCAGCCCCCCTAGCGGGGGGCGATACAATGAACAGTTCTTC. Translated, it gives CASSPPSGGRYNEQFF.

The chain employs TRBV10-3 and TRBJ2-1; 9 bases are a match to TRBD2. CDR1 is ENHRY, CDR2 SYGVKD, per germline. The CDR3 is 16 amino acids. With 0 bases clipped from V and 2 bases from J, the junction kept 2 bases outside the gene matches. CDR3 nucleotides: TGTGCCATCAGTGAGTCGGGCGGGAGGGCCTACAATGAGCAGTTCTTC. This translates into CAISESGGRAYNEQFF.

The genes are TRBV6-6 and TRBJ1-1, with TRBD1 as a possible D gene (6 bases). The V end lost 7 bases, the J end lost 6 bases, and 24 bases lay between the germline ends. The CDR3 has 16 residues. Germline V gene data show CDR1 as MNHNY and CDR2 as SVGAGI (reference sequence). The CDR3 DNA sequence: TGTGCCAGCACCCCTCGTGGGGGACACATGGACGCTGAAGCTTTCTTT. Amino acid sequence: CASTPRGGHMDAEAFF.

The V gene is TRBV5-1, the J gene TRBJ1-2, with 8 bases aligning to TRBD1. CDR3 length equals 15 residues. Per germline, CDR1 SGHRS and CDR2 YFSETQ. Trimming took 0 bases from V and 2 from J; bases not matched to a gene: 3. The DNA of the CDR3 is TGCGCCAGCAGCTTGGTGTCAGGGGGCAACTATGGCTACACCTTC. Protein product: CASSLVSGGNYGYTF.

V and J are TRBV4-1 and TRBJ2-1, with TRBD2 matching over 12 bases. Germline-derived CDR1 and CDR2 are MGHRA and YSYEKL. With 3 bases clipped from V and 7 bases from J, the junction kept 10 bases outside the gene matches. The CDR3 sequence is 17 residues long. CDR3 amino acids: CASSHRPSGGALNEQFF. The CDR3 DNA is TGCGCCAGCAGCCACCGCCCTAGCGGGGGGGCATTAAATGAGCAGTTCTTC.

The rearrangement uses TRBV4-2 and TRBJ1-1; 7 nucleotides match TRBD1. After removal of 4 bases from V and 0 bases from J, the junction contained 17 bases not matched to a gene. The CDR3 has 19 residues. Germline V gives CDR1 LGHNA, CDR2 YNFKEQ. The CDR3 loop is CASSRIQRQGIAMNTEAFF. The CDR3 DNA is TGTGCCAGCAGCCGAATCCAAAGACAGGGAATAGCGATGAACACTGAAGCTTTCTTT.

This chain links TRBV27 with TRBJ2-1, with 7 bases aligning to TRBD2. Losses at the gene ends were 4 bases for V and 3 bases for J; bases not matched to a gene: 21. The CDR3 consists of 20 residues. CDR1 MNHEY and CDR2 SMNVEV come from the germline V gene (reference sequence). The CDR3 is CASSSAGTNPSPFNYNEQFF. The CDR3 DNA sequence: TGTGCCAGCAGTTCAGCCGGGACTAACCCTTCTCCCTTCAACTACAATGAGCAGTTCTTC.

The chain uses TRBV29-1 and TRBJ1-3; TRBD1 aligns across 9 bases. The germline V gene encodes CDR1 SQVTM and CDR2 ANQGSEA. This CDR3 has 14 residues. Trimming at V came to 7 bases and at J to 1 base, leaving 5 bases not matched to a gene. CDR3 bases: TGCAGCGGTACAGGGGGCATTTCTGGAAACACCATATATTTT. As protein: CSGTGGISGNTIYF.

V and J are TRBV29-1 and TRBJ1-2; weak D call: TRBD1 (6 bases). The CDR3 has 14 amino acids. Germline values: CDR1 SQVTM, CDR2 ANQGSEA. Trimming shortened V by 1 base and J by 3 bases, and 12 bases separated the two germline ends. The CDR3 loop is CSVEGGGGDYGYTF. The DNA for the CDR3 is TGCAGCGTTGAAGGTGGTGGGGGCGACTATGGCTACACCTTC. Combining the CDR3 with reference TRBV29-1 and TRBJ1-2 gives the whole variable domain SAVISQKPSRDICQRGTSLTIQCQVDSQVTMMFWYRQQPGQSLTLIATANQGSEATYESGFVIDKFPISRPNLTFSTLTVSNMSPEDSSIYLCSVEGGGGDYGYTFGSGTRLTVV.

The chain uses TRBV5-1 and TRBJ1-6; D possibly corresponds to TRBD1 (5 bases). Germline CDR1 is SGHRS and CDR2 is YFSETQ. Trimming cost V 0 bases and J 11 bases, with 9 bases left between them. The CDR3 spans 13 residues. The CDR3 DNA sequence: TGCGCCAGCAGCTTGGCCCCGGGGGCACCCCTCCACTTT. The encoded protein is CASSLAPGAPLHF.

V and J are TRBV28 and TRBJ1-1; perhaps TRBD1 as D (6 bases). Germline V gives CDR1 MDHEN, CDR2 SYDVKM. The CDR3 covers 16 residues. The germline V and J ends were trimmed by 4 bases and 1 base, with 16 bases remaining between them. The DNA for the CDR3 is TGTGCCAGCAGTTCCGTCTACAGGGTCGGGAACACTGAAGCTTTCTTT. Translating it yields CASSSVYRVGNTEAFF.

V and J are TRBV4-1 and TRBJ2-1, with a possible D match to TRBD1 (6 bases). This CDR3 spans 13 amino acids. Trimming removed 0 bases from V and 14 bases from J, with 14 bases in between. Germline assignment: CDR1 MGHRA and CDR2 YSYEKL. CDR3 protein: CASSQELQGIEFF. For the CDR3, the DNA is TGCGCCAGCAGCCAAGAATTACAGGGAATTGAGTTCTTC.

This clone was found once. The chain uses TRBV7-9 and TRBJ2-2; TRBD2 aligns across 8 bases. CDR1 and CDR2 from the germline V gene are SEHNR and FQNEAQ (reference sequence). This CDR3 is built from 15 residues. V lost 4 bases, J lost 5 bases, and 6 bases stayed unmatched. The CDR3 bases are TGTGCCAGCAGCTCGAGCGGGAGTAGGACCGGGGAGCTGTTTTTT. Its translation: CASSSSGSRTGELFF.